The 31 T cell receptor beta chains given below trace back to one sample, sequenced in a study of shared clonotypes between healthy human individuals. Naive CD8 cells lacked CD45RO, underwent positive selection for CCR7 and left out terminally differentiated effector memory CD45RA+ cells. Libraries were prepared by immunoSEQ multiplex PCR; TCRdb keeps only in-frame clonotypes and omits some of them. This sample has roughly 2 million clones, with about 95% found just once. Sequencing was performed on naive CD8+ T cells sorted from blood. These receptors all come from a young man in good health.

This rearrangement joins TRBV6-1 to TRBJ1-1; D is ambiguous. Trimming took 2 bases from V and 10 from J, leaving 17 bases between them. CDR3 length equals 14 residues. Per germline, CDR1 MNHNS and CDR2 SASEGT. This chain's CDR3 is CASSEMWSGPRAFF. The DNA of the CDR3 is TGTGCCAGCAGTGAAATGTGGTCGGGCCCGCGAGCTTTCTTT.

V gene TRBV19 combines with J gene TRBJ1-2, with 7 bases fitting TRBD1. Germline V gene data show CDR1 as LNHDA and CDR2 as SQIVND (reference sequence). The CDR3 covers 12 residues. V lost 4 bases, J lost 6 bases, and 2 bases stayed unmatched. The CDR3 loop is CASSTTGNGYTF. The CDR3 DNA reads as TGTGCCAGTAGTACGACAGGGAATGGCTACACCTTC.

As to this clone: Other DNA sequences in the same sample also yield this CDR3. The rearrangement links TRBV7-2 to TRBJ2-3; TRBD1 is a possible D gene (5 bases). The V gene's germline CDR1 is SGHTA and CDR2 FQGNSA. V lost 0 bases to trimming and J lost 1 base, with 5 bases between them. The CDR3 runs to 14 residues. This CDR3 is CASSLAGGTDTQYF. Here the CDR3 DNA reads TGTGCCAGCAGCTTAGCAGGGGGCACAGATACGCAGTATTTT.

The chain employs TRBV30 and TRBJ2-3, with D perhaps matching TRBD1 (6 bases). CDR3 length: 11 amino acids. Trimming took 8 bases from V and 2 from J, leaving 8 bases between them. The germline CDR1 and CDR2 sequences are GTSNPN and SVGIG (reference sequence). The CDR3 nucleotides read TGTGCCGGACAGCACACAGATACGCAGTATTTT. It yields the protein CAGQHTDTQYF.

This chain connects TRBV2 to TRBJ2-3; D is ambiguous. Trimming shortened V by 6 bases and J by 0 bases, and 16 bases separated the two germline ends. The germline gives CDR1 SNHLY, CDR2 FYNNEI. The CDR3 has 16 amino acids. In DNA, the CDR3 is TGTGCCAGCAGCTCCACTCAATTTACTAGCACAGATACGCAGTATTTT. Protein sequence: CASSSTQFTSTDTQYF.

V is TRBV9 and J is TRBJ2-5; a possible D gene is TRBD1 (7 bases). CDR3 size: 15 residues. Trimming cost V 4 bases and J 5 bases, with 18 bases left between them. Looked up from germline, CDR1 is SGDLS and CDR2 is YYNGEE. The CDR3 DNA sequence: TGTGCCAGCAGCCCAGGGGGGCAGCCGGCCGAGACCCAGTACTTC. This codes for CASSPGGQPAETQYF. The full variable domain, rest sourced from reference TRBV9 and TRBJ2-5, is DSGVTQTPKHLITATGQRVTLRCSPRSGDLSVYWYQQSLDQGLQFLIQYYNGEERAKGNILERFSAQQFPDLHSELNLSSLELGDSALYFCASSPGGQPAETQYFGPGTRLLVL.

This clone appeared once. The chain carries TRBV11-2 and TRBJ2-7; 8 nucleotides align to TRBD1. This CDR3 region has 16 residues. Trimming at V came to 1 base and at J to 3 bases, leaving 8 bases not matched to a gene. Germline CDR1 SGHAT, CDR2 FQNNGV. CDR3 sequence (DNA): TGTGCCAGCAGCTTAGGGCCCGGGACAGGTATCTACGAGCAGTACTTC. Residues: CASSLGPGTGIYEQYF. Looking up the rest from reference TRBV11-2 and TRBJ2-7 gives the full variable domain: EAGVAQSPRYKIIEKRQSVAFWCNPISGHATLYWYQQILGQGPKLLIQFQNNGVVDDSQLPKDRFSAERLKGVDSTLKIQPAKLEDSAVYLCASSLGPGTGIYEQYFGPGTRLTVT.

This chain connects TRBV13 to TRBJ2-1; D not resolved. Germline V gene sequence: CDR1 PRHDT, CDR2 FYEKMQ (reference sequence). Trimming took off 0 bases at V and 0 bases at J, with 12 bases between the two ends. The CDR3 runs 17 residues. CDR3 sequence (DNA): TGTGCCAGCAGCTTAGGCCATATTGTAAGCTCCTACAATGAGCAGTTCTTC. Protein: CASSLGHIVSSYNEQFF.

This chain connects TRBV7-9 to TRBJ2-2; D call uncertain. This CDR3 is 16 amino acids long. Germline CDR1 reads SEHNR; CDR2 reads FQNEAQ (reference sequence). V lost 5 bases and J 5 bases, leaving 18 bases between the germline ends. The CDR3 DNA reads as TGTGCCAGCAGCCCACAAGTCCCAGAGCTAACCGGGGAGCTGTTTTTT. Amino acids: CASSPQVPELTGELFF. The full variable domain, its missing parts supplied by reference TRBV7-9 and TRBJ2-2, is DTGVSQNPRHKITKRGQNVTFRCDPISEHNRLYWYRQTLGQGPEFLTYFQNEAQLEKSRLLSDRFSAERPKGSFSTLEIQRTEQGDSAMYLCASSPQVPELTGELFFGEGSRLTVL.

The chain links TRBV9 to TRBJ2-5; the match to TRBD2 covers 13 bases. The V and J ends lost 0 bases and 0 bases, in that order; junction bases with no gene match: 5. This CDR3 comprises 18 residues. Germline V lookup: CDR1 SGDLS, CDR2 YYNGEE. In nucleotides, the CDR3 is TGTGCCAGCAGCGTAGGTAGGACTAGCGGGGGATACCAAGAGACCCAGTACTTC. Encoded protein: CASSVGRTSGGYQETQYF.

V is TRBV15 and J is TRBJ2-5; possible D gene TRBD2, 5 bases. The germline V gene has CDR1 LNHNV and CDR2 YYDKDF (reference sequence). Trimming took 3 bases from V and 2 from J, leaving 10 bases between them. The CDR3 contains 14 residues. The CDR3 sequence: CATSRYPGQETQYF. The DNA for the CDR3 is TGTGCCACCAGCAGGTACCCGGGGCAAGAGACCCAGTACTTC.

J is TRBJ2-7 and V is TRBV5-4; 8 bases are shared with TRBD1. V gave up 6 bases and J gave up 2 bases; unmatched junction bases: 7. CDR3 length: 14 amino acids. Looked up from germline, CDR1 is SGHNT and CDR2 is YYREEE (reference sequence). The CDR3 DNA follows: TGTGCCAGCAACCAGGTGGACAGGGCCTACGAGCAGTACTTC. As protein: CASNQVDRAYEQYF.

This rearrangement joins TRBV29-1 to TRBJ2-7, with 7 bases fitting TRBD1. The germline CDR1 and CDR2 sequences are SQVTM and ANQGSEA. The CDR3 is made up of 12 amino acids. Trimming took 6 bases from V and 5 from J; bases not matched to a gene: 7. CDR3 sequence reads: CSVIGTDNEQYF. In DNA, the CDR3 is TGCAGCGTGATCGGGACAGACAACGAGCAGTACTTC.

The chain links TRBV27 to TRBJ2-7; a possible D gene is TRBD2 (5 bases). The CDR3 covers 16 residues. The V gene lost 5 bases and the J gene lost 2 bases, with 19 bases spanning the gap. Per the germline V gene, CDR1 is MNHEY and CDR2 is SMNVEV (reference sequence). In DNA form, the CDR3 reads TGTGCCAGCAGTACCTCCGACTACGAAAGGGCCTACGAGCAGTACTTC. Translation gives CASSTSDYERAYEQYF.

The V and J genes are TRBV9 and TRBJ2-7; a weak D match, TRBD2 (5 bases). There are 15 residues in the CDR3. V gave up 3 bases and J gave up 2 bases, with 15 bases separating them. Germline CDR1 SGDLS, CDR2 YYNGEE. The CDR3 DNA sequence: TGTGCCAGCAGCGCGCCGGGGTCTAATCCCTACGAGCAGTACTTC. This encodes CASSAPGSNPYEQYF.

The rearrangement joins TRBV29-1 to TRBJ2-1, with 9 bases aligning to TRBD1. Germline CDR1 reads SQVTM; CDR2 reads ANQGSEA. CDR3 length: 16 amino acids. J was trimmed by 10 bases and V by 0 bases; bases with no gene match: 13. CDR3 protein: CSVEDSRLGQGGEQFF. In DNA form, the CDR3 reads TGCAGCGTTGAAGATTCGAGATTGGGACAGGGAGGGGAGCAGTTCTTC.

This clone was detected only once. V and J are TRBV4-1 and TRBJ1-5; a weak D match, TRBD1 (6 bases). This CDR3 spans 15 amino acids. Per germline, CDR1 MGHRA and CDR2 YSYEKL. Trimming removed 4 bases from V and 6 bases from J, with 16 bases in between. The CDR3 nucleotides are TGCGCCAGCAGCCTCGCATGGGGGCTAGGTCAGCCCCAGCATTTT. Its protein is CASSLAWGLGQPQHF.

Points on this clone: Other DNA sequences in the same sample also yield this CDR3. The chain has TRBV7-8 and TRBJ2-5; D is ambiguous. The CDR3 contains 12 residues. V lost 4 bases, J lost 2 bases, and 5 bases lay in between. Per the germline V gene, CDR1 is SGHVS and CDR2 is FQNEAQ. The CDR3 DNA is TGTGCCAGCAGCTCCGGACAAGAGACCCAGTACTTC. Its translation is CASSSGQETQYF.

V and J are TRBV6-1 and TRBJ1-6; D unclear. Trimming took off 5 bases at V and 0 bases at J, with 8 bases between the two ends. The germline V gene encodes CDR1 MNHNS and CDR2 SASEGT. The CDR3 extends over 15 amino acids. The CDR3 here is CASSTHSSYNSPLHF. The CDR3 region has the DNA TGTGCCAGCAGTACCCACAGCTCCTATAATTCACCCCTCCACTTT.

Details on this clone: The sample carries other DNA sequences with the same CDR3. The chain links TRBV5-4 to TRBJ2-3; D tentatively fits TRBD1 or TRBD2 (5 bases each). The length of the CDR3 is 14 residues. Germline V gene sequence: CDR1 SGHNT, CDR2 YYREEE (reference sequence). V gave up 2 bases and J gave up 1 base, with 8 bases separating them. As DNA, the CDR3 is TGTGCCAGCAGCTTTGGGGGAGGCACAGATACGCAGTATTTT. This encodes CASSFGGGTDTQYF.

V is TRBV9 and J is TRBJ2-7, with 8 bases that match TRBD2. The length of the CDR3 is 15 residues. Germline-derived CDR1 and CDR2 are SGDLS and YYNGEE. The V and J ends lost 3 bases and 0 bases, in that order; junction bases with no gene match: 5. CDR3 sequence: CASSEGAGASYEQYF. The CDR3 DNA reads TGTGCCAGCAGCGAGGGAGCGGGGGCCTCCTACGAGCAGTACTTC.

Of note for this clone: Different DNA sequences within this sample yield the same CDR3. The rearrangement joins TRBV19 to TRBJ2-7, with D perhaps given as TRBD1 or TRBD2 (5 bases each). Trimming took 2 bases from V and 1 from J, leaving 9 bases between them. The CDR3 consists of 14 residues. Germline V lookup: CDR1 LNHDA, CDR2 SQIVND (reference sequence). CDR3 sequence: CASSIWDGSYEQYF. The CDR3 bases are TGTGCCAGTAGTATATGGGACGGATCCTACGAGCAGTACTTC.

CDR3 residues: CASSQVSMETEAFF. CDR3 bases: TGTGCCAGCAGCCAAGTTTCCATGGAAACTGAAGCTTTCTTT. This chain links TRBV4-2 with TRBJ1-1, with no clear D. Germline V gene lookup returns CDR1 LGHNA and CDR2 YNFKEQ. The CDR3 totals 14 residues. The V end lost 1 base, the J end lost 5 bases, and 11 bases lay between the germline ends.

The genes are TRBV7-3 and TRBJ2-3; 8 bases agree with TRBD1. From germline, CDR1 is SGHTA and CDR2 FQGTGA. The CDR3 is made up of 15 amino acids. The junction had 6 bases not matched to a gene; V was cut back by 5 bases and J by 2 bases. The CDR3 protein is CASSLGQGNTDTQYF. CDR3 DNA: TGTGCCAGCAGCCTCGGACAGGGAAACACAGATACGCAGTATTTT.

The chain uses TRBV28 and TRBJ2-5; the match to TRBD1 covers 8 bases. V was clipped by 6 bases and J by 5 bases; unmatched bases: 11. Per the germline V gene, CDR1 is MDHEN and CDR2 is SYDVKM. There are 15 residues in the CDR3. This chain's CDR3 is CASSATSGGGETQYF. The CDR3 DNA reads TGTGCCAGCAGCGCCACTTCAGGGGGCGGGGAGACCCAGTACTTC.

The chain uses TRBV2 and TRBJ2-6; D is ambiguous. Germline loops: CDR1 SNHLY, CDR2 FYNNEI. The ends were cut back, 7 bases at V and 0 bases at J, with 13 bases in the middle. This CDR3 contains 16 residues. CDR3 protein: CASIPWKVSGANVLTF. CDR3 sequence (DNA): TGTGCCAGCATTCCCTGGAAGGTCTCTGGGGCCAACGTCCTGACTTTC.

The chain links TRBV27 to TRBJ2-1; possibly TRBD2 for D (6 bases). The CDR3 extends over 14 amino acids. Trimming stripped 2 bases from V and 10 bases from J, with 15 bases between. Germline V gives CDR1 MNHEY, CDR2 SMNVEV (reference sequence). CDR3 region: CASSLRGLQGEQFF. CDR3 DNA: TGTGCCAGCAGTTTAAGAGGACTACAAGGGGAGCAGTTCTTC.

The chain joins TRBV27 to TRBJ2-3, with 10 positions matching TRBD2. With 5 bases clipped from V and 2 bases from J, the junction kept 10 bases outside the gene matches. Germline V lookup: CDR1 MNHEY, CDR2 SMNVEV (reference sequence). This CDR3 comprises 17 residues. The CDR3 sequence: CASSPRVAGGHTDTQYF. The CDR3 DNA is TGTGCCAGCAGTCCCCGGGTAGCGGGGGGCCACACAGATACGCAGTATTTT.

The genes are TRBV9 and TRBJ1-4, with D hard to call. Germline V lookup: CDR1 SGDLS, CDR2 YYNGEE. The CDR3 covers 15 residues. V shed 6 bases and J shed 7 bases, with 19 bases lying between them. CDR3 region: CASTPGGNEVEKLFF. CDR3 in DNA: TGTGCCAGCACCCCAGGCGGAAATGAGGTTGAAAAACTGTTTTTT. Supplemented by reference TRBV9 and TRBJ1-4, the full variable domain reads DSGVTQTPKHLITATGQRVTLRCSPRSGDLSVYWYQQSLDQGLQFLIQYYNGEERAKGNILERFSAQQFPDLHSELNLSSLELGDSALYFCASTPGGNEVEKLFFGSGTQLSVL.

The gene calls are TRBV11-2 and TRBJ2-1; TRBD2 is a possible D gene (7 bases). With 3 bases removed from V and 7 bases from J, the gap between germline ends came to 16 bases. The germline CDR1 and CDR2 sequences are SGHAT and FQNNGV. The CDR3 runs 15 residues. CDR3 sequence: CASSFGGREWNEQFF. DNA for the CDR3: TGTGCCAGCAGCTTCGGGGGGCGCGAGTGGAATGAGCAGTTCTTC.

The chain is built from TRBV27 and TRBJ1-2, with 9 bases identical to TRBD1. Germline V gene data show CDR1 as MNHEY and CDR2 as SMNVEV (reference sequence). V lost 8 bases, J lost 6 bases, and 7 bases stayed unmatched. CDR3 length: 13 amino acids. Here the CDR3 reads CASRGQGEDGYTF. The DNA of the CDR3 is TGTGCCAGCCGGGGACAGGGTGAGGATGGCTACACCTTC.